This T cell receptor beta chain appears in the sequencing data of a study of spatial heterogeneity in lung cancer. Overall study findings and caveats: Counts that tracked tumor mutation counts were those of expanded intratumoral alpha and beta TCRs. For tumor T cells, estimated coverage reached only 5.5% to 7% (alpha) and more than 11% (beta).

Specified time point: sample taken at primary tumor resection. The sequenced material consisted of unsorted whole RNA from tumor, nontumor lung or frozen PBMC. MiXCR, run by TCRdb on the 5' RACE reads, gives a single entry per CDR3 protein. The sample consists of about 4,200 distinct CDR3 sequences, about 5.5% of them appearing once. This clonotype was seen ten or more times. Its target is not known. The CDR3 loop spans 13 amino acids. V was clipped by 4 bases and J by 0 bases, with 6 bases between them. Germline CDR1 and CDR2: LGHDT and YNNKEL (reference sequence). The clonotype was recovered from a male donor with early-stage non-small cell lung cancer. Sequenced here: lung tumor tissue, sampled at surgery. This rearrangement joins TRBV3-1 to TRBJ1-1; D ambiguous. This chain's CDR3 is CASSRRMNTEAFF. DNA of the CDR3: TGTGCCAGCAGCCGTAGGATGAACACTGAAGCTTTCTTT.